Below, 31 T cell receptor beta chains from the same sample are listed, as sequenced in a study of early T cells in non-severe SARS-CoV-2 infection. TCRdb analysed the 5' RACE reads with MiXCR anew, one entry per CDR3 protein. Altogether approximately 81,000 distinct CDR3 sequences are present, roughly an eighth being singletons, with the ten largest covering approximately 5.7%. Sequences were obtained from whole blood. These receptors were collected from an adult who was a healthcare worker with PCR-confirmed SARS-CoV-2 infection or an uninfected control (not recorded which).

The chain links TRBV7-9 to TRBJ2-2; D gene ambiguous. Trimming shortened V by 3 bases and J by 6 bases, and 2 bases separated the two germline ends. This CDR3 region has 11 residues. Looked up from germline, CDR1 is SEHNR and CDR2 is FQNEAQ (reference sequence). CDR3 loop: CASSFPGELFF. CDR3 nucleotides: TGTGCCAGCAGCTTCCCCGGGGAGCTGTTTTTT.

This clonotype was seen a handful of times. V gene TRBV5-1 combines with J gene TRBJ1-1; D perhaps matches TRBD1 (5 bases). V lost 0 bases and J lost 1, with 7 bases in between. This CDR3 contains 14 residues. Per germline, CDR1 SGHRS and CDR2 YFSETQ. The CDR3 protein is CASSLGQWNTEAFF. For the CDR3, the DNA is TGCGCCAGCAGCTTGGGACAGTGGAACACTGAAGCTTTCTTT.

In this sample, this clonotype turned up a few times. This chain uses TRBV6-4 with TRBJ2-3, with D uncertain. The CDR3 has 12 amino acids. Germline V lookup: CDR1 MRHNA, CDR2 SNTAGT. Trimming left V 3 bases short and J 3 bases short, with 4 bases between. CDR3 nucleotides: TGTGCCAGCAGTGATCTGACAGATACGCAGTATTTT. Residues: CASSDLTDTQYF.

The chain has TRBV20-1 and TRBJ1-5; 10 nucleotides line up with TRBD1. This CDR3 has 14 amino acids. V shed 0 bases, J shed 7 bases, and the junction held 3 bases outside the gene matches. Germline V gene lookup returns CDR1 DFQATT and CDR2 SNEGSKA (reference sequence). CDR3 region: CSARDMTGGQPQHF. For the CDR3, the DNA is TGCAGTGCTAGAGATATGACAGGGGGCCAGCCCCAGCATTTT.

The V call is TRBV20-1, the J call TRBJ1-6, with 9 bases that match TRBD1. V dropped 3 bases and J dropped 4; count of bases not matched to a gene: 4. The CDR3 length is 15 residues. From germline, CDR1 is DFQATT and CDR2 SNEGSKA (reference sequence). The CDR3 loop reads CSASGGQGYNSPLHF. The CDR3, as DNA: TGCAGTGCTAGTGGGGGACAGGGTTATAATTCACCCCTCCACTTT.

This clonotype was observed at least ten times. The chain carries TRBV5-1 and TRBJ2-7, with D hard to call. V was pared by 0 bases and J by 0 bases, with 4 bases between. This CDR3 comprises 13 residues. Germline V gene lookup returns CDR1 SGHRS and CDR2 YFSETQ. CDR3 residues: CASSLDTSYEQYF. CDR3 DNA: TGCGCCAGCAGCTTGGACACCTCCTACGAGCAGTACTTC. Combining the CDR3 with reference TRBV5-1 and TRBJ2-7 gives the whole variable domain KAGVTQTPRYLIKTRGQQVTLSCSPISGHRSVSWYQQTPGQGLQFLFEYFSETQRNKGNFPGRFSGRQFSNSRSEMNVSTLELGDSALYLCASSLDTSYEQYFGPGTRLTVT.

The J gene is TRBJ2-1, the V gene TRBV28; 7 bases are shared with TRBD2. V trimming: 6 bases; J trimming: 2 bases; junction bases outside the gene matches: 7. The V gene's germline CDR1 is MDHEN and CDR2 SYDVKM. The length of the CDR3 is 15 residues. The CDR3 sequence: CASSPRAGAYNEQFF. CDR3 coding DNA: TGTGCCAGCAGCCCTCGGGCGGGAGCCTACAATGAGCAGTTCTTC. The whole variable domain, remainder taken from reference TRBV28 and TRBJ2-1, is DVKVTQSSRYLVKRTGEKVFLECVQDMDHENMFWYRQDPGLGLRLIYFSYDVKMKEKGDIPEGYSVSREKKERFSLILESASTNQTSMYLCASSPRAGAYNEQFFGPGTRLTVL.

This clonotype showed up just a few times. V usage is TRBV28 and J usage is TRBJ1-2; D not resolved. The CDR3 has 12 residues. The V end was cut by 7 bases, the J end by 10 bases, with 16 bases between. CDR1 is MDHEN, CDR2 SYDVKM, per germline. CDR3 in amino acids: CASTLSRAAYTF. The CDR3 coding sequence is TGTGCCAGCACCCTATCGAGGGCTGCCTACACCTTC.

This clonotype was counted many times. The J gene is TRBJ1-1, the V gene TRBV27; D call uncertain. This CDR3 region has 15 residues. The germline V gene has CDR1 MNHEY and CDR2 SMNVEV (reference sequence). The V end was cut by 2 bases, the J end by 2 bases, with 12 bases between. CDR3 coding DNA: TGTGCCAGCAGTTTACTGGGCAGGCTAAACACTGAAGCTTTCTTT. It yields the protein CASSLLGRLNTEAFF.

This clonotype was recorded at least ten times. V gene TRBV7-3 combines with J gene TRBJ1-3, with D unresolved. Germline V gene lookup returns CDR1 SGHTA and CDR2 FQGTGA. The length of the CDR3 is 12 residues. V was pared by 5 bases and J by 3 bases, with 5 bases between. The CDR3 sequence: CASSPGGNTIYF. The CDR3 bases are TGTGCCAGCAGCCCAGGTGGAAACACCATATATTTT.

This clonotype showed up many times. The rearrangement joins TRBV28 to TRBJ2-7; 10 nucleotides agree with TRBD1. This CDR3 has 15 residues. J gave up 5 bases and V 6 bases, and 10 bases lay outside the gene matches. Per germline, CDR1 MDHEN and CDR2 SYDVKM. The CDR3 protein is CASSARGQGRDEQYF. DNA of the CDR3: TGTGCCAGCAGCGCTCGGGGACAGGGGCGAGACGAGCAGTACTTC.

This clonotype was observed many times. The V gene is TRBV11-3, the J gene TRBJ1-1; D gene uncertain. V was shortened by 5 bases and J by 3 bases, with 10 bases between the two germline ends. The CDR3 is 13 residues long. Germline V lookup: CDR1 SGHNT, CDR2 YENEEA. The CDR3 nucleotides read TGTGCCAGCAGCCAAGGGCAGTACACTGAAGCTTTCTTT. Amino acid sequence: CASSQGQYTEAFF.

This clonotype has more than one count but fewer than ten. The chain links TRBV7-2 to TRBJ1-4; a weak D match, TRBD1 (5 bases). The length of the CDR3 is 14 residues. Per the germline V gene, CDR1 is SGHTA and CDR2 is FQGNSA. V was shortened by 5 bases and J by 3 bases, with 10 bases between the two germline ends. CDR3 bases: TGTGCCAGCAGCCCCCGACAGTCTAATGAAAAACTGTTTTTT. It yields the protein CASSPRQSNEKLFF.

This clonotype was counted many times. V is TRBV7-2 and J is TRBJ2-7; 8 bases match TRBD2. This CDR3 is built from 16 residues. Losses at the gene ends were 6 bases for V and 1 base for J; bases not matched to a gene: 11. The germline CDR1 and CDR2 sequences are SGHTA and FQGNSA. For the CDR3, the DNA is TGTGCCAGCAGTCTCCACACCGGGACTAGTTCCTACGAGCAGTACTTC. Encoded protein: CASSLHTGTSSYEQYF.

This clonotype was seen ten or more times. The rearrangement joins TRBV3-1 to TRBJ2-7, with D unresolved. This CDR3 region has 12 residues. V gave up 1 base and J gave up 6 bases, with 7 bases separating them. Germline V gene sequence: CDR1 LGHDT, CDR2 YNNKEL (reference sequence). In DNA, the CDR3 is TGTGCCAGCAGCCAAGTATCGGCCGAGCAGTACTTC. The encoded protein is CASSQVSAEQYF.

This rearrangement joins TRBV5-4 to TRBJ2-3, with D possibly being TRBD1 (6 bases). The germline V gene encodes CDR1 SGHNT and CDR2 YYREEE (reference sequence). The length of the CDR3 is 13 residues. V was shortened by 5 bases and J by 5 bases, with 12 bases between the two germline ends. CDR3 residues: CASSHVRGDTQYF. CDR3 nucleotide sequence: TGTGCCAGCAGTCACGTCAGGGGAGATACGCAGTATTTT.

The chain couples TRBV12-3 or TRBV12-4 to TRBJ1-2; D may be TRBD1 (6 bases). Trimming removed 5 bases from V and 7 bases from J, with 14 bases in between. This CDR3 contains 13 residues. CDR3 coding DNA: TGTGCCAGCAGTCCATCTACAGGGAGTGGCTACACCTTC. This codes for CASSPSTGSGYTF.

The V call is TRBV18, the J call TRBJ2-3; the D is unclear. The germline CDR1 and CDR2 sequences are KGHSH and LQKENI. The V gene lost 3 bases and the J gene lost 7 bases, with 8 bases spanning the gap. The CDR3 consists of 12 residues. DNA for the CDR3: TGTGCCAGCTCACCCGACCGGAATACGCAGTATTTT. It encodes CASSPDRNTQYF.

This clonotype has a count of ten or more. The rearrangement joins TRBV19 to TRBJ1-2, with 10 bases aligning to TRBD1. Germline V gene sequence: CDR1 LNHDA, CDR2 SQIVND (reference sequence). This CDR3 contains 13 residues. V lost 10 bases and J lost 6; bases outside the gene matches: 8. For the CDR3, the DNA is TGTGCCACCCATCTGGACAGGGGGGATGGCTACACCTTC. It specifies CATHLDRGDGYTF.

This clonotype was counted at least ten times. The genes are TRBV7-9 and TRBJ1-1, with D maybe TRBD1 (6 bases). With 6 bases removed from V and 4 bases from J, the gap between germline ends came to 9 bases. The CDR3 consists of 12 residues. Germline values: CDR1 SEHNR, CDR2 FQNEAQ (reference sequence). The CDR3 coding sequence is TGTGCCAGCAGTGCCAGGGGCACTGAAGCTTTCTTT. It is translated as CASSARGTEAFF. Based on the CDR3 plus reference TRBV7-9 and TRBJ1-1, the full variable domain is DTGVSQNPRHKITKRGQNVTFRCDPISEHNRLYWYRQTLGQGPEFLTYFQNEAQLEKSRLLSDRFSAERPKGSFSTLEIQRTEQGDSAMYLCASSARGTEAFFGQGTRLTVV.

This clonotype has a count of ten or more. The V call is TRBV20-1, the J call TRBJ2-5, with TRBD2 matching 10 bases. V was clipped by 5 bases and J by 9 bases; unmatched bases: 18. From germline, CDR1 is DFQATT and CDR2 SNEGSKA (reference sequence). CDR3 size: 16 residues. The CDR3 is CSAHRPSGGPVWAQYF. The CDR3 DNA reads TGCAGTGCTCACCGCCCTAGCGGGGGCCCGGTTTGGGCCCAGTACTTC.

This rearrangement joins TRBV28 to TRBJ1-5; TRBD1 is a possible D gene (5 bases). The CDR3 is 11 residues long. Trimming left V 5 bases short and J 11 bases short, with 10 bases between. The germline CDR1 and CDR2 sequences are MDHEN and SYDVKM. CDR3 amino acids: CASSRGRAQHF. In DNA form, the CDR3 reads TGTGCCAGCAGTAGGGGAAGGGCCCAGCATTTT.

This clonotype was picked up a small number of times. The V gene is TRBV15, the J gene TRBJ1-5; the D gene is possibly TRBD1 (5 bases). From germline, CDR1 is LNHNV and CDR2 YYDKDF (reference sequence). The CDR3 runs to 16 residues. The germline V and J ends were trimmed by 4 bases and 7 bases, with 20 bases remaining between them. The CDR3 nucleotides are TGTGCCACCAGCAAGTACCGGGACGCCCGAGGGCAGCCCCAGCATTTT. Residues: CATSKYRDARGQPQHF. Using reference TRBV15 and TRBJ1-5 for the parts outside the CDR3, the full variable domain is DAMVIQNPRYQVTQFGKPVTLSCSQTLNHNVMYWYQQKSSQAPKLLFHYYDKDFNNEADTPDNFQSRRPNTSFCFLDIRSPGLGDTAMYLCATSKYRDARGQPQHFGDGTRLSIL.

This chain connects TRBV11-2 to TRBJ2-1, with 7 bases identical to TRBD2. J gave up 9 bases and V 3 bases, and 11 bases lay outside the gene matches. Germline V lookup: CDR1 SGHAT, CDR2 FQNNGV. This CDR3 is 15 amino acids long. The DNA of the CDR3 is TGTGCCAGCAGCTTCATGGCCGAGCGGGGTGTTGAGCAGTTCTTC. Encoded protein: CASSFMAERGVEQFF.

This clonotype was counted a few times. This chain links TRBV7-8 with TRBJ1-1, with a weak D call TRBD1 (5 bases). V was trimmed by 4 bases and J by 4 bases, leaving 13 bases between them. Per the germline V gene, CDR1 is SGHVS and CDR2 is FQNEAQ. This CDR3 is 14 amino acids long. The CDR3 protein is CASSYGGSGTEAFF. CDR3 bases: TGTGCCAGCAGCTATGGGGGAAGTGGCACTGAAGCTTTCTTT.

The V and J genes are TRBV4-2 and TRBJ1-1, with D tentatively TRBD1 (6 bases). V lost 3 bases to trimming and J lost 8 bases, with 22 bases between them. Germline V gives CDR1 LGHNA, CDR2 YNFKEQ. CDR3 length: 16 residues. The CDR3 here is CASSHTSGQVLGEAFF. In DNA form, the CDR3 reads TGTGCCAGCAGCCATACATCGGGACAAGTCCTTGGAGAAGCTTTCTTT.

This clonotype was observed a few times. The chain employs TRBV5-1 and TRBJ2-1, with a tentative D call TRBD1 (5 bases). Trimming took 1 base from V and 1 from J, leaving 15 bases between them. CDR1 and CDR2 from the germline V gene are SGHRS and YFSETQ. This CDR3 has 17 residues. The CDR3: CASSLIGAKGSYNEQFF. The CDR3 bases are TGCGCCAGCAGCTTGATAGGTGCGAAGGGGTCCTACAATGAGCAGTTCTTC.

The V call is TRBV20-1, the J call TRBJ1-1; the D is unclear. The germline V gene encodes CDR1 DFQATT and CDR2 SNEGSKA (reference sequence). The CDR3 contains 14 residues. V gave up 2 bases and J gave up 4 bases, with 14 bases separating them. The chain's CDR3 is CSARPPASATEAFF. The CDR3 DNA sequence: TGCAGTGCTAGACCCCCAGCCTCGGCCACTGAAGCTTTCTTT.

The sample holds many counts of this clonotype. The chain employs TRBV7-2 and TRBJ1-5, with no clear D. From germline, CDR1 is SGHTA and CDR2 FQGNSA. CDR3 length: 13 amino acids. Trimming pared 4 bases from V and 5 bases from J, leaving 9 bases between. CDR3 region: CASSSLGYQPQHF. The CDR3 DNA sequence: TGTGCCAGCAGCTCATTGGGATATCAGCCCCAGCATTTT.

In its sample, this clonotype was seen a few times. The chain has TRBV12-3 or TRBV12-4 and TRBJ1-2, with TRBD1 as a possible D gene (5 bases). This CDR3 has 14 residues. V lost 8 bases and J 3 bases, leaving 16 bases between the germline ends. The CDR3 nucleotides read TGTGCCAGCCGTCCGGCGGGGGGATACTATGGCTACACCTTC. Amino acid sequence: CASRPAGGYYGYTF.

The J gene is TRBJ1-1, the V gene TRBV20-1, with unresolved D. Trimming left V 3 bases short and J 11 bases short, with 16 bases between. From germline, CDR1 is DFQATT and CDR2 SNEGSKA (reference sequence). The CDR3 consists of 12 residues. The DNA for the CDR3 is TGCAGTGCTAGGAAGGACCCCGATAAGGCTTTCTTT. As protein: CSARKDPDKAFF.